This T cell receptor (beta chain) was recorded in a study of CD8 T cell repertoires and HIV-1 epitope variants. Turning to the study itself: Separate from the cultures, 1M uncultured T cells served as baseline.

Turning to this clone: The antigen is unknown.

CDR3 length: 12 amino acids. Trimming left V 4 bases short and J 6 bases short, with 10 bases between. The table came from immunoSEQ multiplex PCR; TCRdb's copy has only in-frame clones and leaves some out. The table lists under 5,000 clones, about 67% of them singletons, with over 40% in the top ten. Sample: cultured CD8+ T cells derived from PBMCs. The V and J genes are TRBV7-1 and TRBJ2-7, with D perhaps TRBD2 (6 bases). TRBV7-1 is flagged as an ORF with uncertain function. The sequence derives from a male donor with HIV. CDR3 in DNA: TGTGCCAGCAGCTTACGAGCGGGCGAGCAGTACTTC. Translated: CASSLRAGEQYF.